The 18 T cell receptor beta chains listed next were all sequenced from one sample in a study of HIV-infected patients and healthy controls. Follow-up blood was drawn about 14 weeks, roughly three months, after antiretroviral therapy began. No cell fractionation was done, so the repertoire covers all unsorted peripheral blood T cells. About 550 ng RNA was reverse transcribed with alpha and beta constant-region primers. Using multiplexing indices, alpha and beta chain libraries were generated apart by chain-specific third strand synthesis. TCRdb analysed the 5' RACE reads with MiXCR anew, one entry per CDR3 protein. This table holds thousands of distinct CDR3 sequences, about 9.6% found once. The source was blood, collected during antiretroviral therapy. These receptors all stem from an adult with HIV infection.

This clonotype came up many times. The V call is TRBV12-3 or TRBV12-4, the J call TRBJ2-5, with D maybe TRBD2 (6 bases). V was pared by 8 bases and J by 1 base, with 14 bases between. The CDR3 runs 14 residues. CDR3 sequence reads: CASAASVPQETQYF. The CDR3 bases are TGTGCCAGCGCTGCTAGCGTGCCCCAAGAGACCCAGTACTTC.

This clonotype was picked up many times. The rearrangement links TRBV4-1 to TRBJ2-2; 8 bases map to TRBD1. V shed 3 bases, J shed 5 bases, and the junction held 11 bases outside the gene matches. Germline V CDR1 and CDR2: MGHRA, YSYEKL. The CDR3 totals 17 residues. CDR3 amino acids: CASSQAPGGSETGELFF. The CDR3 nucleotides read TGCGCCAGCAGCCAGGCTCCAGGGGGCTCGGAGACCGGGGAGCTGTTTTTT.

By sample share, this clonotype is medium-sized. The V call is TRBV27, the J call TRBJ1-1; TRBD1 might be the D (5 bases). This CDR3 spans 14 amino acids. Germline assignment: CDR1 MNHEY and CDR2 SMNVEV (reference sequence). V lost 6 bases to trimming and J lost 0 bases, with 11 bases between them. CDR3 loop: CASRTETLNTEAFF. DNA for the CDR3: TGTGCCAGCAGGACAGAAACATTGAACACTGAAGCTTTCTTT.

The sample holds one count of this clonotype. The chain links TRBV20-1 to TRBJ2-2; 14 bases map to TRBD2. V shed 1 base, J shed 1 base, and the junction held 17 bases outside the gene matches. CDR1 and CDR2 from the germline V gene are DFQATT and SNEGSKA (reference sequence). The CDR3 runs to 22 residues. In DNA form, the CDR3 reads TGCAGTGCTAGAGGGACAGGTCCTGCAGCCGGGACTAGCGGGGGGAACACCGGGGAGCTGTTTTTT. Its protein product is CSARGTGPAAGTSGGNTGELFF.

In DNA, the CDR3 is TGTGCCAGCAGCTTAGTTGGCTCGCGGGAGCAGTTCTTC. It is translated as CASSLVGSREQFF. The chain uses TRBV7-2 and TRBJ2-1; no clear D gene. The CDR3 is 13 residues long. Trimming removed 1 base at V and 10 bases at J, with 11 bases between. Germline CDR1 is SGHTA and CDR2 is FQGNSA.

By sample share, this clonotype is medium-sized. V and J are TRBV12-3 or TRBV12-4 and TRBJ2-4, with D perhaps matching TRBD1 (5 bases). V lost 5 bases, J lost 2 bases, and 10 bases lay in between. The CDR3 has 14 amino acids. Here the CDR3 reads CASSQDKSKNIQYF. Here the CDR3 DNA reads TGTGCCAGCAGTCAGGACAAGTCCAAAAACATTCAGTACTTC.

This clonotype was seen ten or more times. The gene calls are TRBV29-1 and TRBJ2-7, with D possibly TRBD1 on 5 matching bases. The CDR3 has 13 amino acids. Germline values: CDR1 SQVTM, CDR2 ANQGSEA. The V end lost 7 bases, the J end lost 7 bases, and 20 bases lay between the germline ends. CDR3 sequence (DNA): TGCAGCGCCCCGAACCCCAGCACAGGAGAGCAGTACTTC. Its protein is CSAPNPSTGEQYF.

This clonotype was seen at least ten times. The V gene is TRBV12-5, the J gene TRBJ1-1, with a weak D call TRBD1 (5 bases). The CDR3 is made up of 15 amino acids. Looked up from germline, CDR1 is LGHNT and CDR2 is FRNRAP. Trimming removed 0 bases from V and 0 bases from J, with 8 bases in between. CDR3 sequence: CASGLVRGLNTEAFF. The CDR3 DNA follows: TGTGCTAGTGGTTTGGTACGGGGACTGAACACTGAAGCTTTCTTT.

This clonotype rates as medium-sized (0.01 to 0.1%). The rearrangement links TRBV7-2 to TRBJ2-1, with a possible D match to TRBD2 (5 bases). The CDR3 extends over 15 amino acids. The V gene's germline CDR1 is SGHTA and CDR2 FQGNSA. V lost 10 bases, J lost 0 bases, and 16 bases lay in between. Written as DNA, the CDR3 is TGTGCCACCCTAGCTGCCTCGAGCTCCTACAATGAGCAGTTCTTC. Translating it yields CATLAASSSYNEQFF.

This clonotype occurred many times. The rearrangement joins TRBV6-5 to TRBJ1-4, with TRBD1 matching over 9 bases. This CDR3 comprises 17 residues. With V trimmed by 8 bases and J by 0 bases, 10 bases remained unmatched. CDR1 is MNHEY, CDR2 SVGAGI, per germline. The CDR3 is CASGGGTGLATNEKLFF. CDR3 bases: TGTGCCAGCGGCGGAGGGACAGGGCTAGCAACTAATGAAAAACTGTTTTTT.

This clonotype was seen at least ten times. CDR3 DNA sequence: TGTGCCAGCAGCGGAGGGGGAGCGAACACCGGGGAGCTGTTTTTT. Amino acid sequence: CASSGGGANTGELFF. This rearrangement joins TRBV9 to TRBJ2-2, with a weak D call TRBD1 (6 bases). V was pared by 3 bases and J by 0 bases, with 9 bases between. Germline CDR1 SGDLS, CDR2 YYNGEE. The CDR3 is 15 amino acids.

The chain is built from TRBV5-1 and TRBJ2-3; 7 bases match TRBD2. Germline V gene sequence: CDR1 SGHRS, CDR2 YFSETQ. V gave up 4 bases and J gave up 3 bases; unmatched junction bases: 5. CDR3 size: 14 residues. The CDR3: CASSPGGGTDTQYF. As DNA, the CDR3 is TGCGCCAGCAGCCCTGGGGGAGGGACAGATACGCAGTATTTT.

V usage is TRBV29-1 and J usage is TRBJ1-2; no reliable D call. The germline V and J ends were trimmed by 6 bases and 6 bases, with 14 bases remaining between them. CDR3 size: 12 residues. Looked up from germline, CDR1 is SQVTM and CDR2 is ANQGSEA. CDR3 in amino acids: CSVRHISDGYTF. DNA for the CDR3: TGCAGCGTGCGACACATTTCAGATGGCTACACCTTC.

Concerning this clonotype itself: It may be a read error: a sequence one base away is much more abundant. V usage is TRBV5-1 and J usage is TRBJ2-1; D might be TRBD1 or TRBD2, each matching 5 bases. The CDR3 is made up of 15 amino acids. From germline, CDR1 is SGHRS and CDR2 YFSETQ. CDR3 sequence (DNA): TGCGCCGGCAGCTTGAACGGGGCTACCTACAATGAGCAGTTCTTC. It yields the protein CAGSLNGATYNEQFF.

This clonotype is categorized as medium-sized. The chain is built from TRBV20-1 and TRBJ2-4, with a tentative D call TRBD1 (5 bases). The CDR3 is 16 amino acids. V lost 3 bases, J lost 7 bases, and 22 bases lay in between. Germline CDR1 is DFQATT and CDR2 is SNEGSKA (reference sequence). The CDR3 loop reads CSASSAWGGGLNIQYF. As DNA, the CDR3 is TGCAGTGCTAGCTCCGCGTGGGGCGGCGGCCTCAACATTCAGTACTTC.

This clonotype ranks as medium-sized. The genes are TRBV7-9 and TRBJ1-2; 9 bases align to TRBD1. The CDR3 covers 13 residues. After removal of 6 bases from V and 6 bases from J, the junction contained 5 bases not matched to a gene. Germline values: CDR1 SEHNR, CDR2 FQNEAQ (reference sequence). The chain's CDR3 is CASRLQGADGYTF. DNA of the CDR3: TGTGCCAGCAGACTACAGGGGGCCGATGGCTACACCTTC.

This clonotype is medium-sized by share. This rearrangement joins TRBV6-2 or TRBV6-3 to TRBJ2-7, with 8 nucleotides matching TRBD1. After removal of 7 bases from V and 4 bases from J, the junction contained 18 bases not matched to a gene. Germline V CDR1 and CDR2: MNHEY, SVGEGT. CDR3 length: 17 amino acids. CDR3 DNA: TGTGCCAGCACAAGGTCGGCCCCGGGACAGGCGTCATACGAGCAGTACTTC. Its translation: CASTRSAPGQASYEQYF.

This clonotype is deemed medium-sized. The rearrangement uses TRBV7-8 and TRBJ2-5; no clear D gene. Germline V lookup: CDR1 SGHVS, CDR2 FQNEAQ. Trimming removed 1 base at V and 5 bases at J, with 8 bases between. This CDR3 contains 13 residues. The CDR3 DNA reads as TGTGCCAGCAGCTTAGGGCTGGGGGAGACCCAGTACTTC. Its translation: CASSLGLGETQYF.